Given below is one T cell receptor beta chain in context. The TCR beta libraries were generated through quantitative 5'-RACE incorporating molecular barcodes. MiXCR, applied by TCRdb to the 5' RACE reads, yields one record per CDR3 protein. The sample lists approximately 260,000 distinct CDR3 sequences; 18% were seen once. The sample originates from a study of CD8 T cells in ankylosing spondylitis. Germline V gene data show CDR1 as SGHTA and CDR2 as FQGTGA. Trimming removed 2 bases from V and 2 bases from J; junction bases left unmatched: 5. This CDR3 has 17 amino acids. Sequenced sample: blood, either unsorted or a sorted T cell fraction (not recorded which). This receptor was identified in a male donor with ankylosing spondylitis or in good health (not recorded which). The chain joins TRBV7-3 to TRBJ2-3, with 12 bases identical to TRBD2. The CDR3 is CASSLVSSGRDTDTQYF. CDR3 nucleotides: TGTGCCAGCAGCTTAGTGTCTAGCGGGAGGGACACAGATACGCAGTATTTT.